The 30 T cell receptor beta chains below come from one sample, sequenced in a study of T cells in women clearing cervical HPV infection (dated by TCRdb to 2016 to 2019). The protocol used for the library was the immunoSEQ multiplex PCR assay. This immuneACCESS table, as held by TCRdb, lists in-frame sequences with V and J called but not all clones. Of the missing ones, under half trace to an unresolved V gene in checked studies; the others have no known cause. The sample's clone listing holds 30,000 to 45,000 clones. The ten largest make up roughly 4% of the sample. The sample consisted of blood buffy coat. Source of these receptors: a woman between 18 and 70 years old with a cervical HPV16 infection that either progressed to CIN3+ or cleared (not recorded which).

As regards this clone: The observed sequence ends 3 residues before the CDR3 terminus, with the missing tail filled in from the germline J gene. V is TRBV29-1 and J is TRBJ2-1; possible D gene TRBD2, 6 bases. This CDR3 comprises 13 residues. The ends were cut back, 3 bases at V and 0 bases at J, with 6 bases in the middle. From germline, CDR1 is SQVTM and CDR2 ANQGSEA. The covered CDR3 bases are TGCAGCGTTGAGCGGGACTCCTACAATGAG. Its translation is CSVERDSYNE. The entire CDR3 sequence reads CSVERDSYNEQFF.

Concerning this clone itself: The read gets to within 3 residues of the CDR3 end, and the germline J gene fills in the rest. The chain combines TRBV9 with TRBJ2-3, with a possible D match to TRBD2 (6 bases). V lost 0 bases and J lost 2, with 7 bases in between. Germline V gene lookup returns CDR1 SGDLS and CDR2 YYNGEE. The CDR3 extends over 14 amino acids. Partial CDR3 DNA: TGTGCCAGCAGCGTAGGGGGGGACACAGATACG. This gives the protein CASSVGGDTDT. The complete CDR3 protein is CASSVGGDTDTQYF.

With regard to this clone: The read terminates 3 residues ahead of where the CDR3 ends, so the germline J gene completes it. V and J are TRBV6-1 and TRBJ1-6; D might be TRBD1 (6 bases). CDR3 size: 15 residues. Germline assignment: CDR1 MNHNS and CDR2 SASEGT. The V end was cut by 4 bases, the J end by 2 bases, with 9 bases between. The CDR3 is CASSAGTPYNSPLHF. Incomplete CDR3 DNA: TGTGCCAGCAGTGCAGGGACACCCTATAATTCACCC.

CDR3 bases read: TGTGCCATCAGTGAGTCGGGGACAGGGAATCAGCCC. Translated, it gives CAISESGTGNQP. The CDR3 in its entirety is CAISESGTGNQPQHF. The genes are TRBV10-3 and TRBJ1-5, with 9 bases identical to TRBD1. Coverage ceases 3 residues before the CDR3 finishes, and the germline J gene fills in the end. The CDR3 is made up of 15 amino acids. The V gene's germline CDR1 is ENHRY and CDR2 SYGVKD. With V trimmed by 0 bases and J by 4 bases, 1 base remained unmatched.

Worth noting for this clone: The CDR3 end falls 3 residues outside the read, so it is completed with the germline J gene. The chain links TRBV5-1 to TRBJ2-7; 11 bases are shared with TRBD2. J was trimmed by 0 bases and V by 7 bases; bases with no gene match: 18. The CDR3 contains 19 residues. The germline V gene encodes CDR1 SGHRS and CDR2 YFSETQ. CDR3 DNA, as far as it was read: TGCGCCAGCCGCCTAGCAGGGGTAGCGGGAGGGCCGAGCTCCTACGAG. It translates to CASRLAGVAGGPSSYE. The full CDR3 protein is CASRLAGVAGGPSSYEQYF.

With regard to this clone: The read comes to an end 3 residues before the CDR3 does, leaving the germline J gene to fill in the end. This chain links TRBV5-5 with TRBJ1-1; the D is unclear. V shed 5 bases and J shed 0 bases, with 8 bases lying between them. CDR3 size: 13 residues. Germline V gene data show CDR1 as SGHKS and CDR2 as YYEKEE (reference sequence). The CDR3 here is CASSFTMNTEAFF. The DNA read from the CDR3 is TGTGCCAGCAGTTTTACTATGAACACTGAA.

On this clone: The sequenced fragment ends 3 residues before the CDR3 boundary, so the rest is inferred from the germline J gene. The chain uses TRBV28 and TRBJ2-7; TRBD2 matches at 10 bases. The germline CDR1 and CDR2 sequences are MDHEN and SYDVKM. The CDR3 totals 16 residues. J gave up 4 bases and V 6 bases, and 12 bases lay outside the gene matches. Partial CDR3 DNA: TGTGCCAGCAGGGGGTTGGGGGCTAGCGGGAGTTACGAG. This translates into CASRGLGASGSYE. The complete CDR3 sequence is CASRGLGASGSYEQYF.

A remark on this clone: The sequenced fragment ends 3 residues before the CDR3 boundary, so the rest is inferred from the germline J gene. The chain recombines TRBV7-2 with TRBJ2-7, with TRBD1 as a possible D gene (6 bases). CDR3 length: 15 residues. V lost 10 bases and J lost 0, with 19 bases in between. Germline V gene lookup returns CDR1 SGHTA and CDR2 FQGNSA. The CDR3 is CATREAGTTSYEQYF. The covered CDR3 bases are TGTGCCACCCGGGAAGCCGGGACAACCTCCTACGAG.

On this clone: The missing CDR3 end, 3 residues past where the read stops, is filled in from the germline J gene. J is TRBJ1-2 and V is TRBV20-1, with D perhaps TRBD1 (6 bases). The length of the CDR3 is 15 residues. Germline values: CDR1 DFQATT, CDR2 SNEGSKA (reference sequence). The germline V and J ends were trimmed by 4 bases and 6 bases, with 21 bases remaining between them. CDR3 residues: CSATTIRGGWHGYTF. CDR3 bases read: TGCAGTGCTACCACTATCAGGGGCGGTTGGCATGGC.

A remark on this clone: The CDR3 end falls 3 residues outside the read, so it is completed with the germline J gene. The rearrangement uses TRBV6-2 or TRBV6-3 and TRBJ2-3; 11 bases match TRBD2. This CDR3 is built from 17 residues. V lost 2 bases to trimming and J lost 0 bases; unmatched junction nucleotides: 4. Germline V lookup: CDR1 MNHEY, CDR2 SVGEGT. CDR3 protein: CASSYVAGGTSTDTQYF. The sequenced CDR3 bases are TGTGCCAGCAGTTACGTAGCGGGGGGGACTAGCACAGATACG.

Details on this clone: The read finishes 3 residues shy of the CDR3 end, and the germline J gene is used to complete it. The V gene is TRBV7-9, the J gene TRBJ1-2; D unresolved. The CDR3 runs 12 residues. Germline V gene lookup returns CDR1 SEHNR and CDR2 FQNEAQ (reference sequence). CDR3 bases read: TGTGCCAGCAGCTTAGGTTCCTACGAC. This sequence encodes CASSLGSYD. The CDR3 reads in full as CASSLGSYDYTF.

About this clone: The missing CDR3 end, 3 residues past where the read stops, is filled in from the germline J gene. The chain uses TRBV6-1 and TRBJ1-5; 7 bases fit TRBD1. The ends lost 5 bases at V and 0 bases at J; junction bases unmatched: 16. The CDR3 is made up of 19 amino acids. Germline V gene sequence: CDR1 MNHNS, CDR2 SASEGT. The CDR3 DNA, read in part, is TGTGCCAGCAGTAAAGACCCCGGGACAGCATTATATAGCAATCAGCCC. This translates into CASSKDPGTALYSNQP. The full-length CDR3 reads as CASSKDPGTALYSNQPQHF.

Comment on this clone: Read coverage stops 3 residues before the CDR3 terminus; the germline J gene supplies the remainder. The chain combines TRBV20-1 with TRBJ2-2, with D perhaps being TRBD1 or TRBD2 (5 bases each). V lost 1 base to trimming and J lost 1 base, with 13 bases between them. The CDR3 spans 16 residues. Germline V lookup: CDR1 DFQATT, CDR2 SNEGSKA (reference sequence). CDR3 DNA, as far as it was read: TGCAGTGCTAGAGGAGGGGAGAGGGGGAACACCGGGGAG. Residues: CSARGGERGNTGE. From start to end, the CDR3 is CSARGGERGNTGELFF.

About this clone: The read ends 3 residues early relative to the CDR3; the germline J gene fills the gap. The rearrangement joins TRBV7-9 to TRBJ1-5; TRBD1 is a possible D gene (6 bases). Germline V gene data show CDR1 as SEHNR and CDR2 as FQNEAQ (reference sequence). The V gene lost 9 bases and the J gene lost 0 bases, with 12 bases spanning the gap. The length of the CDR3 is 14 residues. The sequenced CDR3 bases are TGTGCCAGTTCAGGGGATTATAGCAATCAGCCC. As protein: CASSGDYSNQP. The whole CDR3 region reads CASSGDYSNQPQHF.

For this clone: The sequence runs out 3 residues before the end of the CDR3; the remainder is reconstructed from the germline J gene. The chain uses TRBV5-4 and TRBJ2-1; 12 bases agree with TRBD2. The CDR3 extends over 16 amino acids. The germline CDR1 and CDR2 sequences are SGHNT and YYREEE (reference sequence). With 6 bases clipped from V and 6 bases from J, the junction kept 10 bases outside the gene matches. This CDR3 reads CASTSRLAGDSNEQFF. Incomplete CDR3 DNA: TGTGCCAGCACCTCCCGACTAGCGGGAGATAGCAATGAG.

Concerning this clone itself: The read halts 3 residues ahead of the CDR3 end, with the missing end drawn from the germline J gene. This chain joins TRBV4-2 and TRBJ1-5, with D possibly being TRBD1 (6 bases). The CDR3 has 16 amino acids. V shed 0 bases and J shed 4 bases, with 13 bases lying between them. The germline V gene encodes CDR1 LGHNA and CDR2 YNFKEQ. The CDR3: CASSQEYRTANQPQHF. The covered CDR3 bases are TGTGCCAGCAGCCAAGAGTATAGGACAGCTAATCAGCCC.

As regards this clone: The read ends 3 residues early relative to the CDR3; the germline J gene fills the gap. Other DNA sequences in this specimen translate into the identical CDR3. The chain uses TRBV5-1 and TRBJ1-6; D unresolved. The CDR3 is 14 residues long. Germline lookup yields CDR1 SGHRS and CDR2 YFSETQ. The ends were cut back, 3 bases at V and 2 bases at J, with 6 bases in the middle. CDR3 region: CASSSDTYNSPLHF. Incomplete CDR3 DNA: TGCGCCAGCAGCTCTGACACCTATAATTCACCC.

In the case of this clone: The read finishes 3 residues shy of the CDR3 end, and the germline J gene is used to complete it. The chain couples TRBV5-5 to TRBJ2-7; the D gene is possibly TRBD1 (6 bases). Germline V CDR1 and CDR2: SGHKS, YYEKEE (reference sequence). The germline V and J ends were trimmed by 4 bases and 2 bases, with 10 bases remaining between them. This CDR3 has 13 amino acids. CDR3 DNA, as far as it was read: TGTGCCAGCAGCCTAAACAGGGCCTACGAG. As protein: CASSLNRAYE. The full CDR3 protein is CASSLNRAYEQYF. Based on the CDR3 plus reference TRBV5-5 and TRBJ2-7, the full variable domain is DAGVTQSPTHLIKTRGQQVTLRCSPISGHKSVSWYQQVLGQGPQFIFQYYEKEERGRGNFPDRFSARQFPNYSSELNVNALLLGDSALYLCASSLNRAYEQYFGPGTRLTVT.

Note on this clone: The read terminates 3 residues before the CDR3 end, so the remaining end is supplied by the germline J gene. The gene calls are TRBV3-1 (or the pseudogene TRBV3-2) and TRBJ2-3; maybe TRBD1 (6 bases). The CDR3 has 13 amino acids. V was pared by 4 bases and J by 1 base, with 6 bases between. Germline assignment: CDR1 LGHDT and CDR2 YNNKEL (reference sequence). Incomplete CDR3 DNA: TGTGCCAGCAGCCGACAGGGCACAGATACG. Its translation is CASSRQGTDT. The full-length CDR3 reads as CASSRQGTDTQYF.

In the case of this clone: The CDR3 end lies 3 residues beyond the end of the read and is filled in from the germline J gene. This chain connects TRBV4-1 to TRBJ2-5, with TRBD2 matching over 12 bases. Germline V gene data show CDR1 as MGHRA and CDR2 as YSYEKL. This CDR3 has 17 residues. Trimming at V came to 3 bases and at J to 2 bases, leaving 7 bases not matched to a gene. Partial CDR3 DNA: TGCGCCAGCAGCCAGGGTCGGACTAGCGGGATACAAGAGACC. Residues: CASSQGRTSGIQET. The full CDR3 sequence reads CASSQGRTSGIQETQYF.

Notes on this clone: From the germline J gene comes the end of the CDR3, since the read stops 3 residues before it. J is TRBJ2-7 and V is TRBV7-2; unclear D gene. Looked up from germline, CDR1 is SGHTA and CDR2 is FQGNSA. CDR3 size: 15 residues. V lost 1 base, J lost 0 bases, and 10 bases lay in between. Incomplete CDR3 DNA: TGTGCCAGCAGCTTAGGACATAGGAGCTCCTACGAG. Translation: CASSLGHRSSYE. The CDR3, in full, reads CASSLGHRSSYEQYF.

Concerning this clone itself: The CDR3 is cut off 3 residues early in the read; its end comes from the germline J gene. The chain couples TRBV11-2 to TRBJ1-2; TRBD1 aligns across 7 bases. This CDR3 region has 15 residues. J gave up 0 bases and V 2 bases, and 3 bases lay outside the gene matches. The germline V gene has CDR1 SGHAT and CDR2 FQNNGV. The covered CDR3 bases are TGTGCCAGCAGCTTAACGACAGGGACTAACTATGGC. It encodes CASSLTTGTNYG. The entire CDR3 reads CASSLTTGTNYGYTF.

Worth noting for this clone: The CDR3 end is not reached by the read, which stops 3 residues before it; the germline J gene fills it in. The V call is TRBV6-4, the J call TRBJ2-3, with 8 bases aligning to TRBD1. The CDR3 contains 15 residues. The V gene's germline CDR1 is MRHNA and CDR2 SNTAGT. The V segment lost 0 bases and the J segment 5 bases; nucleotides outside the gene matches: 4. The sequenced CDR3 bases are TGTGCCAGCAGTGACTCCGACAGGGGAGGAGATACG. Amino acids: CASSDSDRGGDT. The CDR3 in its entirety is CASSDSDRGGDTQYF.

Points on this clone: The CDR3 extends 3 residues past the end of the read, so its final part is completed from the germline J gene. This rearrangement joins TRBV19 to TRBJ2-7, with D perhaps matching TRBD2 (6 bases). CDR3 length: 15 amino acids. The V end was cut by 6 bases, the J end by 0 bases, with 15 bases between. The V gene's germline CDR1 is LNHDA and CDR2 SQIVND (reference sequence). The CDR3 here is CASRGGLGNSYEQYF. CDR3 DNA, as far as it was read: TGTGCCAGTAGGGGGGGTTTGGGAAACTCCTACGAG.

As regards this clone: The read ends 3 residues early relative to the CDR3; the germline J gene fills the gap. The chain employs TRBV7-2 and TRBJ1-1, with 8 bases matching TRBD1. The CDR3 sequence is 14 residues long. Germline V gene data show CDR1 as SGHTA and CDR2 as FQGNSA. The V and J ends lost 5 bases and 6 bases, in that order; junction bases with no gene match: 8. The CDR3 loop reads CASSVDRGNSEAFF. The sequenced CDR3 bases are TGTGCCAGCAGCGTCGACAGGGGCAATTCTGAA.

In regard to this clone: The CDR3 extends 3 residues past the end of the read, so its final part is completed from the germline J gene. V is TRBV7-3 and J is TRBJ2-3, with 12 bases aligning to TRBD2. Unmatched junction bases numbered 4, after V lost 3 bases and J lost 3 bases. Germline CDR1 SGHTA, CDR2 FQGTGA. This CDR3 comprises 16 residues. The CDR3 is CASSLGLAGVTDTQYF. The CDR3 bases that were read are TGTGCCAGCAGCTTGGGACTAGCGGGCGTGACAGATACG.

As regards this clone: Germline and junction disagree at one end, which may indicate a read error. Read data end 3 residues before the CDR3 end; the end is taken from the germline J gene. The chain uses TRBV4-2 and TRBJ2-4; D unclear. From germline, CDR1 is LGHNA and CDR2 YNFKEQ. The CDR3 loop spans 15 amino acids. The sequenced part of the CDR3 DNA is TGCGCCAGCAGCCAAGATGGGCTAGCCAAAAACATT. Translation: CASSQDGLAKNI. The entire CDR3 protein reads CASSQDGLAKNIQYF.

Details on this clone: The read is 3 residues too short to cover the CDR3 end, so that end is filled in from the germline J gene. This chain links TRBV7-3 with TRBJ2-1, with 9 nucleotides matching TRBD2. CDR1 and CDR2 (germline): SGHTA, FQGTGA. The J segment lost 7 bases and the V segment lost 7 bases, leaving 5 bases of the junction unmatched. This CDR3 has 13 amino acids. Incomplete CDR3 DNA: TGTGCCAGCACGCTAGCGGGATTGAATGAG. This sequence encodes CASTLAGLNE. The whole CDR3 protein is CASTLAGLNEQFF.

Worth noting for this clone: Read data end 3 residues before the CDR3 end; the end is taken from the germline J gene. The chain joins TRBV7-2 to TRBJ2-7, with TRBD1 matching over 7 bases. V shed 3 bases, J shed 0 bases, and the junction held 5 bases outside the gene matches. CDR1 SGHTA and CDR2 FQGNSA come from the germline V gene. CDR3 length equals 15 residues. The CDR3 loop is CASSFFGTDSYEQYF. CDR3 bases read: TGTGCCAGCAGCTTTTTCGGGACAGACTCCTACGAG.

About this clone itself: The CDR3 end is not reached by the read, which stops 3 residues before it; the germline J gene fills it in. This chain uses TRBV18 with TRBJ1-4; the D gene is possibly TRBD1 (6 bases). This CDR3 is built from 15 residues. In germline, CDR1 is KGHSH, CDR2 LQKENI. Trimming left V 3 bases short and J 7 bases short, with 15 bases between. The CDR3: CASSPTGGGGEKLFF. The CDR3 bases that were read are TGTGCCAGCTCACCTACTGGGGGCGGAGGTGAAAAA.